This TCR beta chain is from a study of cytomegalovirus exposure and HLA in healthy donors. Study-wide background: Sequencing of about 179 million T cells in an earlier analysis found 100 million or so unique TCR beta sequences.

A multiplex PCR was run with 60 Vbeta primers and 13 Jbeta primers. Authors' methods: In a later analysis, the count reached some 83 million unique TCR beta chains, with around 11 million shared. TCRdb's copy holds only in-frame clones and misses some; the assay was immunoSEQ multiplex PCR. V and J calls and clone size are as listed in that table; D and trimming were resolved from the DNA. This table holds about 110,000 clones, just over 70% found once. This CDR3 has 14 residues. Germline CDR1 is SQVTM and CDR2 is ANQGSEA. Trimming took 1 base from V and 0 from J, leaving 8 bases between them. Regarding the study as a whole: In a later analysis, an Asian-associated ancestry cluster reportedly showed fewer N-insertions than the 666-donor mean.

Concerning this clone itself: Its antigen remains unknown.

The chain has TRBV29-1 and TRBJ2-3; D is undetermined. The material sequenced was PBMCs. The clonotype was recovered from a boy between 10 and 17 years old in good health and CMV-seronegative. The CDR3 nucleotides are TGCAGCGTTGAAGTGGCGGTTAGCACAGATACGCAGTATTTT. Protein: CSVEVAVSTDTQYF.